This is a list of T cell receptor beta chains from one sample in a study of blood T cells in healthy people across ages. TCRdb itself ran the 5' RACE reads through MiXCR, one entry per CDR3 protein. The profile shows fewer than 800,000 distinct CDR3 sequences, roughly 30% of them singletons. The source material was blood. The receptors were sampled from a woman older than 75 in good health. Each CDR3 is given with its conserved first and last residue. D genes are given only for firm matches. A row's size may be missing; if present it is once, few, many or a size class.

J | V | length | D | size | CDR3 | DNA
TRBJ2-1 | TRBV18 | 17 | TRBD2 | - | CASSPIPGTSGRHEQFF | TGTGCCAGCTCACCGATTCCCGGGACTAGCGGGAGGCATGAGCAGTTCTTC
TRBJ2-2 | TRBV7-8 | 21 | TRBD1 | - | CASSLAGLMRGGQGNTGELFF | TGTGCCAGCAGCTTAGCGGGGCTGATGCGGGGCGGACAGGGAAACACCGGGGAGCTGTTTTTT
TRBJ2-1 | TRBV30 | 12 | - | many | CAWSISHNEQFF | TGTGCCTGGAGTATTTCACACAATGAGCAGTTCTTC
TRBJ2-3 | TRBV7-8 | 15 | - | many | CASSKRQASTDTQYF | TGTGCCAGCAGCAAACGACAGGCGAGCACAGATACGCAGTATTTT
TRBJ1-5 | TRBV18 | 16 | - | many | CASSPGLAHSNQPQHF | TGTGCCAGCTCCCCAGGTTTGGCACATAGCAATCAGCCCCAGCATTTT
TRBJ2-7 | TRBV2 | 17 | TRBD1 | - | CASSASGLGQGGYEQYF | TGTGCCAGCAGTGCCTCCGGGTTAGGACAGGGGGGATACGAGCAGTACTTC
TRBJ1-1 | TRBV5-1 | 14 | - | - | CASSRIQGGTEAFF | TGCGCCAGCAGCAGGATACAGGGAGGCACTGAAGCTTTCTTT
TRBJ2-7 | TRBV6-5 | 15 | TRBD1 | many | CASSYSVGQNYEQYF | TGTGCCAGCAGTTACTCAGTGGGACAGAACTACGAGCAGTACTTC
TRBJ1-2 | TRBV19 | 14 | - | - | CASSIVGGNYGYTF | TGTGCCAGTAGTATTGTTGGGGGAAACTATGGCTACACCTTC
TRBJ2-7 | TRBV7-2 | 15 | - | - | CSSSSLGYNRGEQYF | TGTTCCAGCAGCTCCTTGGGCTACAACCGAGGGGAGCAGTACTTC
TRBJ2-7 | TRBV29-1 | 13 | - | many | CSVEGEGSYEQYF | TGCAGCGTTGAGGGCGAGGGATCCTACGAGCAGTACTTC
TRBJ2-1 | TRBV29-1 | 14 | TRBD2 | - | CSVALAGPGNEQFF | TGCAGCGTCGCCCTAGCGGGACCGGGCAATGAGCAGTTCTTC
TRBJ1-1 | TRBV10-3 | 14 | - | - | CAISESGATTEAFF | TGTGCCATCAGTGAGTCTGGGGCCACCACTGAAGCTTTCTTT